The 22 T cell receptor beta chains reported below all come from one sample, sequenced in a study of blood T cells in healthy people across ages (dated by TCRdb to between 2014 and 2017). Libraries were prepared through 5' RACE. For sequencing, an Illumina HiSeq 2500 was employed. A second about 7 to 11 cycle PCR used a sample-barcoded 5' primer and a J-beta primer mix. TCRdb handled the public reads itself, with Q25 trimming in fastp and clone calling in MiXCR, and kept productive beta chains. Rows with one shared CDR3 protein collapse into an entry with the most common genes and DNA. The sample has 550,000 to 650,000 distinct CDR3 sequences on record, 25% to 30% of them singletons. 15% to 17% of the sample goes to the ten largest clones. The sequenced sample consisted of blood. These TCRs come from a woman aged 80 or over in good health.

The sample holds many counts of this clonotype. The chain has TRBV7-2 and TRBJ1-2; tentative D call: TRBD1 (6 bases). CDR3 length equals 12 residues. The germline CDR1 and CDR2 sequences are SGHTA and FQGNSA. V shed 5 bases and J shed 7 bases, with 11 bases lying between them. The chain's CDR3 is CASSQQGGGYTF. CDR3 DNA: TGTGCCAGCAGCCAACAGGGAGGTGGCTACACCTTC.

This clonotype was observed many times. The rearrangement joins TRBV7-9 to TRBJ2-1; maybe TRBD2 (7 bases). Germline V gene data show CDR1 as SEHNR and CDR2 as FQNEAQ (reference sequence). The CDR3 consists of 15 residues. Trimming removed 10 bases from V and 0 bases from J, with 16 bases in between. CDR3 in DNA: TGTGCCATCCCAGGGGAGGGACTCTCCTACAATGAGCAGTTCTTC. Protein sequence: CAIPGEGLSYNEQFF.

This clonotype was observed a few times. V usage is TRBV29-1 and J usage is TRBJ2-1; 9 bases match TRBD1. Germline-derived CDR1 and CDR2 are SQVTM and ANQGSEA. The CDR3 spans 13 residues. V shed 4 bases, J shed 8 bases, and the junction held 6 bases outside the gene matches. CDR3 loop: CSVGQGGYDEQFF. Here the CDR3 DNA reads TGCAGCGTTGGACAGGGGGGTTACGATGAGCAGTTCTTC.

This clonotype was detected ten times or more. The chain combines TRBV7-3 with TRBJ2-7; D may be TRBD1 (6 bases). The germline V and J ends were trimmed by 3 bases and 3 bases, with 15 bases remaining between them. The CDR3 runs to 15 residues. The germline V gene encodes CDR1 SGHTA and CDR2 FQGTGA. The CDR3 nucleotides read TGTGCCAGCAGCTTGGGAGCCCAGGGGATCTACGAGCAGTACTTC. It is translated as CASSLGAQGIYEQYF.

In this sample, this clonotype turned up many times. V gene TRBV5-1 combines with J gene TRBJ2-1; D gene uncertain. There are 17 residues in the CDR3. The V end lost 1 base, the J end lost 0 bases, and 14 bases lay between the germline ends. Germline lookup yields CDR1 SGHRS and CDR2 YFSETQ. The CDR3 sequence: CASSLISSTNSYNEQFF. In DNA, the CDR3 is TGCGCCAGCAGCTTGATCTCCAGTACCAACTCCTACAATGAGCAGTTCTTC.

V gene TRBV7-8 combines with J gene TRBJ2-7, with D maybe TRBD2 (7 bases). V was clipped by 5 bases and J by 7 bases, with 24 bases between them. The germline V gene has CDR1 SGHVS and CDR2 FQNEAQ. The CDR3 consists of 16 residues. The DNA for the CDR3 is TGTGCCAGCAGCCAGAGGAGGGGGGGATCCTACAATGAGCAGTACTTC. This codes for CASSQRRGGSYNEQYF.

In the case of this clonotype: Being one base from a much bigger clone, this may be a read error. This sequence joins TRBV7-9 and TRBJ1-2; D is possibly TRBD1 (6 bases). Germline values: CDR1 SEHNR, CDR2 FQNEAQ (reference sequence). This CDR3 contains 13 residues. As DNA, the CDR3 is TGTACCAGCAGCTTCAGGGGTGACTATGGCTACACCTTC. It encodes CTSSFRGDYGYTF.

This chain connects TRBV20-1 to TRBJ2-1; 12 positions match TRBD2. The CDR3 sequence is 18 residues long. Germline V gene sequence: CDR1 DFQATT, CDR2 SNEGSKA (reference sequence). V was clipped by 0 bases and J by 8 bases; unmatched bases: 14. CDR3 bases: TGCAGTGCTAGAGATTGGGCTAGCGGGGGGGCAGTAGTCGATGAGCAGTTCTTC. Its protein product is CSARDWASGGAVVDEQFF.

This clonotype was seen repeatedly, ten times or more. CDR3 sequence: CASSVDGSQGGYTF. The CDR3 DNA sequence: TGTGCCAGCAGCGTAGACGGGTCTCAGGGTGGCTACACCTTC. The chain joins TRBV9 to TRBJ1-2, with D tentatively TRBD1 (5 bases). Between the trimmed V and J ends, which lost 0 bases and 7 bases, there was a span of 13 bases. Germline CDR1 reads SGDLS; CDR2 reads YYNGEE. CDR3 length: 14 residues. Variable domain in full (rest from reference TRBV9 and TRBJ1-2): DSGVTQTPKHLITATGQRVTLRCSPRSGDLSVYWYQQSLDQGLQFLIQYYNGEERAKGNILERFSAQQFPDLHSELNLSSLELGDSALYFCASSVDGSQGGYTFGSGTRLTVV.

The chain joins TRBV30 to TRBJ1-2; D gene ambiguous. Trimming left V 0 bases short and J 4 bases short, with 9 bases between. Germline V gives CDR1 GTSNPN, CDR2 SVGIG (reference sequence). The CDR3 has 13 amino acids. DNA for the CDR3: TGTGCCTGGAGTGTACGAGGGAGCTATGGCTACACCTTC. It translates to CAWSVRGSYGYTF.

The CDR3 loop is CASILSGSYGYTF. In DNA, the CDR3 is TGTGCCAGCATTCTATCAGGGTCCTATGGCTACACCTTC. This rearrangement joins TRBV2 to TRBJ1-2; D might be TRBD1 (5 bases). CDR3 length: 13 amino acids. Germline V lookup: CDR1 SNHLY, CDR2 FYNNEI. Trimming left V 7 bases short and J 4 bases short, with 13 bases between.

This clonotype was seen a few times. The CDR3 region has the DNA TGTGCCAGCAGTGAAGAAGTCGCTAGCGGGGGGGGATCCTTAGGGACAGATACGCAGTATTTT. Translated: CASSEEVASGGGSLGTDTQYF. The rearrangement uses TRBV6-1 and TRBJ2-3, with 12 bases matching TRBD2. The J segment lost 3 bases and the V segment lost 1 base, leaving 17 bases of the junction unmatched. CDR3 length: 21 residues. In germline, CDR1 is MNHNS, CDR2 SASEGT.

The rearrangement links TRBV6-5 to TRBJ1-2, with D possibly TRBD1 on 5 matching bases. From germline, CDR1 is MNHEY and CDR2 SVGAGI. Deletions cut 7 bases from V and 4 bases from J, with 16 bases between. The CDR3 contains 14 residues. In DNA, the CDR3 is TGTGCCAGCACCGGGGGTTGGACTCCCTATGGCTACACCTTC. This gives the protein CASTGGWTPYGYTF.

Many counts were recorded for this clonotype. This chain uses TRBV20-1 with TRBJ2-5; TRBD2 is a possible D gene (6 bases). The V gene lost 8 bases and the J gene lost 1 base, with 20 bases spanning the gap. Germline lookup yields CDR1 DFQATT and CDR2 SNEGSKA (reference sequence). This CDR3 region has 15 residues. CDR3 in DNA: TGCAGTCTTGGTGGGCGGGGAATTTTCCAAGAGACCCAGTACTTC. This gives the protein CSLGGRGIFQETQYF.

At least ten counts were recorded for this clonotype. The genes are TRBV7-2 and TRBJ2-5, with D tentatively TRBD2 (6 bases). CDR1 and CDR2 (germline): SGHTA, FQGNSA. Trimming removed 5 bases at V and 5 bases at J, with 24 bases between. The CDR3 spans 17 residues. In DNA form, the CDR3 reads TGTGCCAGCAGCCATAGGGGATTAGCGGTGCTTGAGGAGACCCAGTACTTC. This gives the protein CASSHRGLAVLEETQYF. Full variable domain (outside the CDR3, taken from reference TRBV7-2 and TRBJ2-5): GAGVSQSPSNKVTEKGKDVELRCDPISGHTALYWYRQSLGQGLEFLIYFQGNSAPDKSGLPSDRFSAERTGGSVSTLTIQRTQQEDSAVYLCASSHRGLAVLEETQYFGPGTRLLVL.

This clonotype was seen repeatedly, ten times or more. This rearrangement joins TRBV7-2 to TRBJ2-5; D might be TRBD2 (6 bases). The CDR3 sequence is 14 residues long. The V and J ends lost 6 bases and 3 bases respectively, with 14 bases between them. The germline V gene encodes CDR1 SGHTA and CDR2 FQGNSA. The CDR3 sequence is CASSVRGNKETQYF. The CDR3 DNA reads as TGTGCCAGCAGTGTGCGGGGTAACAAAGAGACCCAGTACTTC.

This clonotype was recorded many times. The rearrangement links TRBV27 to TRBJ1-2; D ambiguous. The germline V gene has CDR1 MNHEY and CDR2 SMNVEV (reference sequence). The CDR3 is 14 amino acids. V gave up 5 bases and J gave up 10 bases, with 20 bases separating them. The CDR3 here is CASSPAVVRPIYTF. CDR3 nucleotide sequence: TGTGCCAGCAGTCCGGCGGTAGTCCGCCCGATCTACACCTTC.

The chain uses TRBV20-1 and TRBJ2-1, with 11 bases aligning to TRBD2. V trimming: 3 bases; J trimming: 4 bases; junction bases outside the gene matches: 23. Germline V CDR1 and CDR2: DFQATT, SNEGSKA (reference sequence). This CDR3 comprises 21 residues. CDR3 coding DNA: TGCAGTGCTAGTCGGGACCAACAATCTAGCGGGGGGTCACCGCTATACAATGAGCAGTTCTTC. It specifies CSASRDQQSSGGSPLYNEQFF.

At least ten counts were recorded for this clonotype. The V gene is TRBV4-3, the J gene TRBJ1-2; 10 bases agree with TRBD1. The CDR3 covers 15 residues. CDR1 and CDR2 from the germline V gene are LGHNA and YSLEER. V dropped 3 bases and J dropped 3; count of bases not matched to a gene: 4. The CDR3 sequence is CASSQGTGAYYGYTF. CDR3 DNA: TGCGCCAGCAGCCAGGGGACAGGGGCTTACTATGGCTACACCTTC.

The CDR3 is CASSSGGQGEQYF. CDR3 coding DNA: TGTGCCAGCAGTTCGGGAGGGCAGGGTGAGCAGTACTTC. The chain employs TRBV6-1 and TRBJ2-5; 8 bases match TRBD2. The CDR3 covers 13 residues. Germline CDR1 reads MNHNS; CDR2 reads SASEGT. The ends lost 5 bases at V and 11 bases at J; junction bases unmatched: 10.

This clonotype was picked up many times. The chain has TRBV12-3 or TRBV12-4 and TRBJ2-7; possible D gene TRBD1, 6 bases. Trimming pared 6 bases from V and 3 bases from J, leaving 18 bases between. This CDR3 has 15 residues. DNA for the CDR3: TGTGCCAGCAGCCCTGACAGGATCCTGGGCTACGAGCAGTACTTC. As protein: CASSPDRILGYEQYF.

The V and J genes are TRBV5-1 and TRBJ2-1; D gene uncertain. Trimming shortened V by 3 bases and J by 0 bases, and 10 bases separated the two germline ends. The CDR3 sequence is 15 residues long. The germline CDR1 and CDR2 sequences are SGHRS and YFSETQ. This CDR3 reads CASSSDVSSYNEQFF. The CDR3 DNA follows: TGCGCCAGCAGCTCGGACGTGTCCTCCTACAATGAGCAGTTCTTC.